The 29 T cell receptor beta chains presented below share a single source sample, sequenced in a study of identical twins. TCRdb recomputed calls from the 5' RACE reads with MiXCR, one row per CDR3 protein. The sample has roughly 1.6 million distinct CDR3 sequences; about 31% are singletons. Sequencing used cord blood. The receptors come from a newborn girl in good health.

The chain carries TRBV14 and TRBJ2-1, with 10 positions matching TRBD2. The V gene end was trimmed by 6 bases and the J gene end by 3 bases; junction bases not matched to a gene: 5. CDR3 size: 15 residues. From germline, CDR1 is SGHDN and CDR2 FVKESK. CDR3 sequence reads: CASSLAGVHYNEQFF. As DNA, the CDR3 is TGTGCCAGCAGTCTAGCGGGAGTCCACTACAATGAGCAGTTCTTC.

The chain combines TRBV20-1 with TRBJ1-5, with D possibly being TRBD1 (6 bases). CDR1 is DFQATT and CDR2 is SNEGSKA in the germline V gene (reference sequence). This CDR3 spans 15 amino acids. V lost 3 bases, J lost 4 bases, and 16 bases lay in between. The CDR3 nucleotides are TGCAGTGCTAGCCCCACAGGGAGCCGGAATCAGCCCCAGCATTTT. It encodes CSASPTGSRNQPQHF.

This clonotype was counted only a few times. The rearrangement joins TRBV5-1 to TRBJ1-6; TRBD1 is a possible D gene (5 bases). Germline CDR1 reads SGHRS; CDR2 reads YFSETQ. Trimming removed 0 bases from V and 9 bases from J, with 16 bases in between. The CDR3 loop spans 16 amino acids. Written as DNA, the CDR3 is TGCGCCAGCAGCTTGGCCCCAAGGGGAGTCGGTTCACCCCTCCACTTT. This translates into CASSLAPRGVGSPLHF.

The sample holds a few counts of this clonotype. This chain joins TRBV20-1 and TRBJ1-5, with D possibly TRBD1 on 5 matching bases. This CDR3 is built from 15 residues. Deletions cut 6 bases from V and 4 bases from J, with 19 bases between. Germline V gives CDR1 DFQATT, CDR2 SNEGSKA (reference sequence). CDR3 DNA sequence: TGCAGTGCAGCCGACAGCCTCCGGAGGAATCAGCCCCAGCATTTT. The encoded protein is CSAADSLRRNQPQHF.

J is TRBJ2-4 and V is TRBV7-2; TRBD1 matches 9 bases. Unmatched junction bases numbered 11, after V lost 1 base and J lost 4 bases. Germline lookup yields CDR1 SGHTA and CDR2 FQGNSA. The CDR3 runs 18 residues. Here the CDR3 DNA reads TGTGCCAGCAGCTTAGGGCCCCTACAGGGGGCGTATAAAAACATTCAGTACTTC. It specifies CASSLGPLQGAYKNIQYF.

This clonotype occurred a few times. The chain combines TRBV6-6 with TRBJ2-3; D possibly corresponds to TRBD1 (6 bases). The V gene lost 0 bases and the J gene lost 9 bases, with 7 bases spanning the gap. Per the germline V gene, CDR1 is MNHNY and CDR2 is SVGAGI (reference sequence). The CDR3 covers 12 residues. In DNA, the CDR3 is TGTGCCAGCAGTTACTCGCAGGGGACGCAGTATTTT. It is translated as CASSYSQGTQYF.

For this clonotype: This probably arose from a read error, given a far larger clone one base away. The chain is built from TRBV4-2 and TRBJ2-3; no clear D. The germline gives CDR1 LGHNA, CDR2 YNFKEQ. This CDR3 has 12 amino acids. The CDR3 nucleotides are TGTGTCAGCAGCCAGCCCACAGATACGCAGTATTTT. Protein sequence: CVSSQPTDTQYF.

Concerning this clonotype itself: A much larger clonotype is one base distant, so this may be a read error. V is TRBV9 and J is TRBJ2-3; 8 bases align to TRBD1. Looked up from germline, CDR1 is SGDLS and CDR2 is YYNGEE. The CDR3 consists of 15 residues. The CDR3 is CACSASGGGTDTQYF. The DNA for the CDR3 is TGTGCCTGCAGCGCATCAGGGGGCGGAACAGATACGCAGTATTTT.

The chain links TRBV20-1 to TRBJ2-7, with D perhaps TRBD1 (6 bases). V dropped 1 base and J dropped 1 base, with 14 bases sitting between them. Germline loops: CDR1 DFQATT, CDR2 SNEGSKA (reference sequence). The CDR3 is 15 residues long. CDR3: CSARGDTHPSYEQYF. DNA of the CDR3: TGCAGTGCTAGAGGGGACACCCACCCTTCCTACGAGCAGTACTTC.

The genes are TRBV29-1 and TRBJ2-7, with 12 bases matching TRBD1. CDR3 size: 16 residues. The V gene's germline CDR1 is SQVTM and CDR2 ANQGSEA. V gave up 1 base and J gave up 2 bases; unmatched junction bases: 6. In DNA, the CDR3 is TGCAGCGTTGAAGTCGGGACAGGGGGCCTCACCTACGAGCAGTACTTC. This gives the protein CSVEVGTGGLTYEQYF.

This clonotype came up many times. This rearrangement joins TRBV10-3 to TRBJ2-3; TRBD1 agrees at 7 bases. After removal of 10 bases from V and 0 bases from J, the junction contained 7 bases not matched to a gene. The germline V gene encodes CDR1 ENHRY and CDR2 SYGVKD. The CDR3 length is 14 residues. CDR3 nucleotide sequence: TGTGCCACCCTAAGACAGGGAAGCACAGATACGCAGTATTTT. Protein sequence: CATLRQGSTDTQYF.

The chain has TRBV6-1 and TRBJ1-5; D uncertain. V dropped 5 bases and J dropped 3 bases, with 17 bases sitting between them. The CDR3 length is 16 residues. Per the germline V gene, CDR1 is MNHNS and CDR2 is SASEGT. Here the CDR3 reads CASSSFSVGNNQPQHF. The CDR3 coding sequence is TGTGCCAGCAGTAGCTTTTCGGTGGGGAACAATCAGCCCCAGCATTTT.

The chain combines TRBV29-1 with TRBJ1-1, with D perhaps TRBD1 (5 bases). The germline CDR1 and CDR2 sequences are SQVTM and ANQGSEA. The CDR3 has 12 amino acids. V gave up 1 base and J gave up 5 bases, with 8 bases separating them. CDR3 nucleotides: TGCAGCGTTGAAGGGGGGGAGACTGAAGCTTTCTTT. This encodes CSVEGGETEAFF.

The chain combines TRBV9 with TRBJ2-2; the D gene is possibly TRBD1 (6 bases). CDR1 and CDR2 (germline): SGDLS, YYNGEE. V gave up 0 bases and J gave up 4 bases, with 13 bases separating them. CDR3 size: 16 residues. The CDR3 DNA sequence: TGTGCCAGCAGCGTAGTAGGGGGATCTTCCACCGGGGAGCTGTTTTTT. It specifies CASSVVGGSSTGELFF.

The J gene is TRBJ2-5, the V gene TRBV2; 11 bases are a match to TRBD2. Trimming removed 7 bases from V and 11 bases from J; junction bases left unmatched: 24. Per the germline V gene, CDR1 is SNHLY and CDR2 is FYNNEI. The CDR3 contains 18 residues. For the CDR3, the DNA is TGTGCCAGCAACCCGAAGAGAGTACTAGCGGGGGCCTACAATGAGCAGTACTTC. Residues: CASNPKRVLAGAYNEQYF.

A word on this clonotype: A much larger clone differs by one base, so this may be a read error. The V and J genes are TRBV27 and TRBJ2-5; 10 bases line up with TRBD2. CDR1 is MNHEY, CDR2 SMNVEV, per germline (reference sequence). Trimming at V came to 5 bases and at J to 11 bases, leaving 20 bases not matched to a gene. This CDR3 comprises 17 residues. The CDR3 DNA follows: TGTGCCAGCAGTCAACCCTCCCTAGCGGGAGTCAACAATGAGCAGTACTTC. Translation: CASSQPSLAGVNNEQYF.

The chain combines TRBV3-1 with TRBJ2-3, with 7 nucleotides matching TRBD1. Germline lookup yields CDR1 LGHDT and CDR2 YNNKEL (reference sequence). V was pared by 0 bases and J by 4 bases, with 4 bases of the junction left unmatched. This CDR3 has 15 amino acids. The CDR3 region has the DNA TGTGCCAGCAGCCAAGAACAGGGGCAAGCAGATACGCAGTATTTT. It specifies CASSQEQGQADTQYF.

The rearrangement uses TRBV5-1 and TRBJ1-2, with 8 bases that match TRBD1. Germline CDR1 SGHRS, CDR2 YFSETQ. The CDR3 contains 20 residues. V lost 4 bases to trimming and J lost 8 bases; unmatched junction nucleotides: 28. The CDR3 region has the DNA TGCGCCAGCAGCGGCCTGTACCGCCAGCAGCTTGGACAGGGTTGGTGGGGCTACACCTTC. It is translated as CASSGLYRQQLGQGWWGYTF.

The CDR3 loop reads CASSDEWTTDTQYF. DNA of the CDR3: TGTGCCAGCAGTGATGAGTGGACCACAGATACGCAGTATTTT. This chain uses TRBV6-1 with TRBJ2-3; D unresolved. CDR1 and CDR2 (germline): MNHNS, SASEGT. V lost 3 bases to trimming and J lost 2 bases, with 9 bases between them. This CDR3 is built from 14 residues.

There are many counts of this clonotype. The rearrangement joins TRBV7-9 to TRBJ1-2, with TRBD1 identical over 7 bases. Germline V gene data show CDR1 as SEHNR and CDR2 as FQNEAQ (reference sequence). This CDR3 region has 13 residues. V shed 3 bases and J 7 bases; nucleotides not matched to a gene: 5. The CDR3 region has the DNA TGTGCCAGCAGCTTTGAGGGGGCGATTGGCTACACCTTC. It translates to CASSFEGAIGYTF.

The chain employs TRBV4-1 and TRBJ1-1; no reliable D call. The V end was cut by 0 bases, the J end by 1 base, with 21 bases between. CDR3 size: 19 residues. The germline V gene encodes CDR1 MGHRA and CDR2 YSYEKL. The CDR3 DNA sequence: TGCGCCAGCAGCCAAGAAAGAGTAATTGGTGGCAGCCAGAACACTGAAGCTTTCTTT. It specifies CASSQERVIGGSQNTEAFF.

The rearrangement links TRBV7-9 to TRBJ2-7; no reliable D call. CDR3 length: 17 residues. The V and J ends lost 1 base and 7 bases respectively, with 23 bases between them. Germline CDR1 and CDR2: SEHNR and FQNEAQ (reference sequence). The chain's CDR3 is CASSLVGRSLAYNEQYF. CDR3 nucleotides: TGTGCCAGCAGCTTAGTGGGCAGGTCCTTGGCCTACAATGAGCAGTACTTC.

CDR3 DNA sequence: TGTGCCACCAGTGAGAGCATGACAGGGCTACGGTACTTC. This encodes CATSESMTGLRYF. The chain recombines TRBV24-1 with TRBJ2-7, with 7 bases aligning to TRBD1. The CDR3 length is 13 residues. Trimming took 4 bases from V and 12 from J; bases not matched to a gene: 11. Germline assignment: CDR1 KGHDR and CDR2 SFDVKD.

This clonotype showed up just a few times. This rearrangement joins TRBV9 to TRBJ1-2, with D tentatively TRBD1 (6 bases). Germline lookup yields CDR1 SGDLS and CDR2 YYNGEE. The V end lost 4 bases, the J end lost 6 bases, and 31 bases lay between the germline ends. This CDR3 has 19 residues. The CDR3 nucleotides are TGTGCCAGCAGCTCCACACCACAGGGCCCCTACTCGCCGGAGAATGGCTACACCTTC. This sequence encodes CASSSTPQGPYSPENGYTF.

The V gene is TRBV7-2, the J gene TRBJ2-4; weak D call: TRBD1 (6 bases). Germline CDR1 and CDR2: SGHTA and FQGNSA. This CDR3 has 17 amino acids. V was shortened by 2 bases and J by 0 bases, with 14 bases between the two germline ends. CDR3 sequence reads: CASSLTDSLLAKNIQYF. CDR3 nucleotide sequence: TGTGCCAGCAGCTTAACGGACAGCCTACTAGCCAAAAACATTCAGTACTTC.

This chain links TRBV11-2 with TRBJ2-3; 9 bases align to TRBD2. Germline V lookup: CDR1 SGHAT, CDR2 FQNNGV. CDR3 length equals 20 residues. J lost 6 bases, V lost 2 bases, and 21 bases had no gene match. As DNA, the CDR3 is TGTGCCAGCAGCTTATATGGGGCCTTTCGGGTAGCGGGAGTCGGCGATACGCAGTATTTT. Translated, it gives CASSLYGAFRVAGVGDTQYF.

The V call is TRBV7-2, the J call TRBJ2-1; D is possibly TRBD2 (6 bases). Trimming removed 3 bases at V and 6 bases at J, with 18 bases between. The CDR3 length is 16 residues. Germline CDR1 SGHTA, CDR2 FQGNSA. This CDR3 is CASSFRRDGAGNEQFF. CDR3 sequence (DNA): TGTGCCAGCAGCTTCCGGCGGGACGGTGCAGGCAATGAGCAGTTCTTC.

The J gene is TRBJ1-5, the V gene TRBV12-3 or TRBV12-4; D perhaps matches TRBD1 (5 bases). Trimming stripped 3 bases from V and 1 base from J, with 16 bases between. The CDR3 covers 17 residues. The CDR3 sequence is CASSFKGRGVSNQPQHF. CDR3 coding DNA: TGTGCCAGCAGTTTTAAGGGCCGGGGGGTCAGCAATCAGCCCCAGCATTTT.

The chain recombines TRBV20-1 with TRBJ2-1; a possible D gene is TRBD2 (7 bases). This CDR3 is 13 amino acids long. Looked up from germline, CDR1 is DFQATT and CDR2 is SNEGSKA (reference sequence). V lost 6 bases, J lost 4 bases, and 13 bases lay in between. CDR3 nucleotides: TGCAGTGCGAACGGGGGGCAGTACAATGAGCAGTTCTTC. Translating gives CSANGGQYNEQFF.